This TCR beta chain is drawn from a study of blood T cell repertoires in COVID-19. The data were produced by immunoSEQ multiplex PCR, yet TCRdb's version contains in-frame clones alone and is incomplete. The repertoire holds roughly 220,000 clones, with 84% as singletons. The CDR3 has 14 amino acids. From germline, CDR1 is KGHSH and CDR2 LQKENI. With V trimmed by 6 bases and J by 4 bases, 1 base remained unmatched. The rearrangement uses TRBV18 and TRBJ2-7; 15 nucleotides line up with TRBD2. The receptor was derived from a woman in her twenties or thirties who had recovered from COVID-19. Sequences were obtained from peripheral blood. The CDR3 DNA sequence: TGTGCCAGCTCCGGGACTAGCGGGGGGTACGAGCAGTACTTC. Its translation is CASSGTSGGYEQYF.